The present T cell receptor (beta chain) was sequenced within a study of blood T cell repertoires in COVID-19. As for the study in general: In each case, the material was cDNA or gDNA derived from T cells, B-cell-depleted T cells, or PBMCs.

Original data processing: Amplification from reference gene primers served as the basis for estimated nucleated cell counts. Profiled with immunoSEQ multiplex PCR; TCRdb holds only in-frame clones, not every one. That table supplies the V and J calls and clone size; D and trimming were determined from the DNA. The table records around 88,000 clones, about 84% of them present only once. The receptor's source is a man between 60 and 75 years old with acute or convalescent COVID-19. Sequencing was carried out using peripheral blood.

The chain's CDR3 is CASSSSSGRNNEQFF. The CDR3 DNA sequence: TGTGCCAGTAGTAGTTCTAGCGGGAGAAACAATGAGCAGTTCTTC. This chain joins TRBV19 and TRBJ2-1, with 10 bases matching TRBD2. Germline-derived CDR1 and CDR2 are LNHDA and SQIVND (reference sequence). This CDR3 region has 15 residues. V shed 4 bases, J shed 5 bases, and the junction held 5 bases outside the gene matches.